Each of the 18 T cell receptor beta chains below was sequenced from the same sample in a study of PD-1 blockade in classical Hodgkin lymphoma. Here immunoSEQ multiplex PCR was the method, and the copy in TCRdb shows in-frame clones only, minus some. This table holds 55,000 to 80,000 clones, 70% to 90% found once. The patients all showed relapse after autologous stem cell transplantation, while their brentuximab vedotin exposure varied. Material: peripheral blood mononuclear cells (PBMCs), obtained at baseline. The receptors originated from a human donor with classical Hodgkin lymphoma.

DNA for the CDR3: TGCGCCAGCAGCTTGGACCAGCGGGGTATCACCGGGGAGCTGTTTTTT. Translation: CASSLDQRGITGELFF. This rearrangement joins TRBV5-1 to TRBJ2-2; 7 nucleotides agree with TRBD2. This CDR3 has 16 residues. CDR1 and CDR2 from the germline V gene are SGHRS and YFSETQ. With 0 bases clipped from V and 4 bases from J, the junction kept 6 bases outside the gene matches.

This chain joins TRBV28 and TRBJ1-3, with D uncertain. The ends were cut back, 5 bases at V and 0 bases at J, with 8 bases in the middle. Germline CDR1 MDHEN, CDR2 SYDVKM. There are 14 residues in the CDR3. The CDR3 sequence: CASSHQVSGNTIYF. DNA of the CDR3: TGTGCCAGCAGTCATCAAGTCTCTGGAAACACCATATATTTT.

This clone was detected only once. The chain recombines TRBV5-1 with TRBJ2-7; weak D call: TRBD1 (5 bases). The CDR3 spans 13 residues. The germline V gene has CDR1 SGHRS and CDR2 YFSETQ. The V end was cut by 3 bases, the J end by 3 bases, with 10 bases between. The CDR3 loop is CASSSEDSYEQYF. The CDR3 DNA reads as TGCGCCAGCAGCTCCGAAGACAGCTACGAGCAGTACTTC.

The chain carries TRBV4-3 and TRBJ1-2, with unresolved D. Germline assignment: CDR1 LGHNA and CDR2 YSLEER. The V and J ends lost 0 bases and 4 bases respectively, with 12 bases between them. The CDR3 length is 15 residues. The CDR3 region is CASSQDAFGIYGYTF. DNA for the CDR3: TGCGCCAGCAGCCAAGACGCTTTTGGGATCTATGGCTACACCTTC.

This rearrangement joins TRBV10-3 to TRBJ2-7; D is unclear. The CDR3 loop spans 13 amino acids. Germline-derived CDR1 and CDR2 are ENHRY and SYGVKD. V lost 4 bases and J 3 bases, leaving 10 bases between the germline ends. The CDR3 region is CAISGLGNYEQYF. Written as DNA, the CDR3 is TGTGCCATCAGTGGATTAGGGAACTACGAGCAGTACTTC.

The V gene is TRBV7-9, the J gene TRBJ1-2; the match to TRBD1 covers 7 bases. This CDR3 has 14 amino acids. V lost 0 bases, J lost 8 bases, and 6 bases stayed unmatched. CDR1 SEHNR and CDR2 FQNEAQ come from the germline V gene (reference sequence). This CDR3 is CASSLAGRGDGYTF. CDR3 nucleotide sequence: TGTGCCAGCAGCTTAGCCGGCAGGGGGGACGGCTACACCTTC.

The rearrangement uses TRBV6-1 and TRBJ1-3; D call uncertain. The CDR3 is 13 residues long. CDR1 and CDR2 from the germline V gene are MNHNS and SASEGT. Deletions cut 8 bases from V and 0 bases from J, with 8 bases between. CDR3 sequence reads: CASGRTSGNTIYF. Written as DNA, the CDR3 is TGTGCCAGCGGGCGAACCTCTGGAAACACCATATATTTT.

The chain is built from TRBV30 and TRBJ2-3; no definite D call. This CDR3 is built from 15 residues. Germline CDR1 and CDR2: GTSNPN and SVGIG (reference sequence). V was shortened by 5 bases and J by 2 bases, with 17 bases between the two germline ends. CDR3 sequence: CAWDGSEGITDTQYF. The CDR3 bases are TGTGCCTGGGACGGGTCGGAAGGGATCACAGATACGCAGTATTTT.

The chain has TRBV13 and TRBJ1-1, with D unclear. Trimming left V 5 bases short and J 5 bases short, with 21 bases between. The CDR3 consists of 16 residues. The germline V gene encodes CDR1 PRHDT and CDR2 FYEKMQ (reference sequence). CDR3 residues: CASSVPGFYRGTEAFF. The CDR3 nucleotides read TGTGCCAGCAGCGTACCGGGCTTTTACCGAGGGACTGAAGCTTTCTTT.

The V and J genes are TRBV5-1 and TRBJ2-7; TRBD1 matches 8 bases. CDR1 SGHRS and CDR2 YFSETQ come from the germline V gene. V lost 0 bases to trimming and J lost 0 bases; unmatched junction nucleotides: 5. The CDR3 covers 16 residues. As DNA, the CDR3 is TGCGCCAGCAGCTTGGGGGGACAGGCAGCCTCCTACGAGCAGTACTTC. This gives the protein CASSLGGQAASYEQYF.

The rearrangement joins TRBV25-1 to TRBJ2-7; 9 bases map to TRBD1. The CDR3 totals 14 residues. CDR1 is MGHDK and CDR2 is SYGVNS in the germline V gene. After removal of 3 bases from V and 3 bases from J, the junction contained 3 bases not matched to a gene. The CDR3 nucleotides are TGTGCCAGCAGTGATGGGACAGGGTACTACGAGCAGTACTTC. Residues: CASSDGTGYYEQYF.

The gene calls are TRBV12-5 and TRBJ2-1; 8 bases agree with TRBD2. V shed 7 bases and J 4 bases; nucleotides not matched to a gene: 12. The CDR3 is made up of 16 amino acids. Looked up from germline, CDR1 is LGHNT and CDR2 is FRNRAP. The CDR3 sequence is CASAFPSAGGYNEQFF. The DNA for the CDR3 is TGTGCTAGTGCCTTCCCGAGCGCGGGGGGATACAATGAGCAGTTCTTC.

The V and J genes are TRBV4-1 and TRBJ1-2, with a possible D match to TRBD1 (5 bases). Germline CDR1 MGHRA, CDR2 YSYEKL. Trimming took off 4 bases at V and 5 bases at J, with 11 bases between the two ends. This CDR3 spans 13 amino acids. CDR3 in amino acids: CASSPLDRYGYTF. As DNA, the CDR3 is TGCGCCAGCAGCCCCCTTGACAGATATGGCTACACCTTC.

V and J are TRBV6-6 and TRBJ1-5; tentatively, D is TRBD1 (5 bases). This CDR3 region has 12 residues. Germline CDR1 reads MNHNY; CDR2 reads SVGAGI (reference sequence). The V end lost 8 bases, the J end lost 5 bases, and 10 bases lay between the germline ends. In nucleotides, the CDR3 is TGTGCCAGCCCGGGGGGTTATCAGCCCCAGCATTTT. As protein: CASPGGYQPQHF.

This clone was counted a single time. The chain combines TRBV15 with TRBJ2-7; possibly TRBD1 for D (5 bases). The CDR3 length is 13 residues. Trimming removed 0 bases at V and 12 bases at J, with 15 bases between. In germline, CDR1 is LNHNV, CDR2 YYDKDF (reference sequence). CDR3 DNA sequence: TGTGCCACCAGCAGAGATGGACATTACCCACCGTACTTC. Translating it yields CATSRDGHYPPYF. The full variable domain, its missing parts supplied by reference TRBV15 and TRBJ2-7, is DAMVIQNPRYQVTQFGKPVTLSCSQTLNHNVMYWYQQKSSQAPKLLFHYYDKDFNNEADTPDNFQSRRPNTSFCFLDIRSPGLGDTAMYLCATSRDGHYPPYFGPGTRLTVT.

The chain is built from TRBV2 and TRBJ2-3; 11 bases map to TRBD2. J gave up 11 bases and V 3 bases, and 10 bases lay outside the gene matches. The CDR3 consists of 15 residues. Germline V CDR1 and CDR2: SNHLY, FYNNEI. The CDR3 coding sequence is TGTGCCAGCAGTGACCCGACTAGCGGGGATGTGGGGCAGTATTTT. Translation: CASSDPTSGDVGQYF.

V is TRBV5-4 and J is TRBJ1-1; tentative D call: TRBD1 (5 bases). The V and J ends lost 3 bases and 1 base respectively, with 13 bases between them. Germline V lookup: CDR1 SGHNT, CDR2 YYREEE (reference sequence). This CDR3 contains 15 residues. CDR3 region: CASSWGALGNTEAFF. CDR3 nucleotide sequence: TGTGCCAGCAGCTGGGGCGCCCTCGGGAACACTGAAGCTTTCTTT.

The V call is TRBV6-5, the J call TRBJ1-5; 7 bases are shared with TRBD1. V gave up 4 bases and J gave up 5 bases; unmatched junction bases: 8. The CDR3 totals 15 residues. Germline V gene lookup returns CDR1 MNHEY and CDR2 SVGAGI. The CDR3 here is CASSSIRGAYQPQHF. The CDR3 DNA reads as TGTGCCAGCAGTTCCATCAGGGGGGCCTATCAGCCCCAGCATTTT.